The T cell receptor (beta chain) described here comes from a study of blood T cells in healthy people across ages. Points from the study as a whole: Older individuals had lower TCR beta diversity per million T cells (the decline was roughly linear). Any conclusive comparison of naive versus antigen-experienced cells was prevented by using unsorted PBMCs. CMV status of donors was not determined, possibly confounding expanded clonotype changes.

Comment on this clonotype: Its antigen is unidentified.

A second PCR of about 6 to 11 cycles used a sample-barcoded 5' primer and a J-beta primer mix. Using its own MiXCR run on the 5' RACE reads, TCRdb lists one record per CDR3 protein. Altogether hundreds of thousands of distinct CDR3 sequences are present, about 24% being singletons, with the ten largest covering 8.7%. Trimming shortened V by 9 bases and J by 4 bases, and 21 bases separated the two germline ends. In germline, CDR1 is SEHNR, CDR2 FQNEAQ (reference sequence). The length of the CDR3 is 15 residues. These data also featured in a second study, about T cells of mothers and their children. That publication notes: Donation was provided by three healthy Caucasian mothers along with their six children.

The material sequenced was blood. This rearrangement joins TRBV7-9 to TRBJ2-5; TRBD2 is a possible D gene (6 bases). This sequence originates from a boy between 10 and 17 years old in good health. The CDR3 spells CASVGSLWRGETQYF. The CDR3 bases are TGTGCCAGTGTTGGGTCCCTGTGGCGGGGAGAGACCCAGTACTTC.